Below, 30 T cell receptor beta chains from the same sample are listed, as sequenced in a study of cytomegalovirus exposure and HLA in healthy donors. Primers included in the PCR were 60 Vbeta and 13 Jbeta primers. Only in-frame clones appear in the TCRdb table, and some are missing; sequencing was by immunoSEQ multiplex PCR. The sample comprises about 170,000 clones, 75% to 90% of which are singletons, and over 2% rests with the top ten. Sequencing was carried out using PBMCs. These receptors were collected from a male donor in good health and CMV-seronegative.

The CDR3 DNA reads as TGCGCCAGCAGCCAAGAAGGGAGACAGGTTCAAATAGCGGGTAATCAGCCCCAGCATTTT. It is translated as CASSQEGRQVQIAGNQPQHF. The chain has TRBV4-3 and TRBJ1-5, with D possibly TRBD1 on 6 matching bases. The CDR3 runs to 20 residues. Trimming shortened V by 0 bases and J by 4 bases, and 25 bases separated the two germline ends. CDR1 and CDR2 from the germline V gene are LGHNA and YSLEER.

This clone appeared once. This chain connects TRBV5-1 to TRBJ1-3; a possible D gene is TRBD1 (5 bases). This CDR3 has 17 residues. Germline-derived CDR1 and CDR2 are SGHRS and YFSETQ. V lost 5 bases to trimming and J lost 0 bases, with 18 bases between them. The CDR3 loop is CASRRATDGSSGNTIYF. The CDR3, as DNA: TGCGCCAGCAGGCGAGCGACAGACGGAAGCTCTGGAAACACCATATATTTT.

V gene TRBV6-5 combines with J gene TRBJ2-7, with 7 bases identical to TRBD2. The CDR3 extends over 16 amino acids. Per the germline V gene, CDR1 is MNHEY and CDR2 is SVGAGI. V shed 0 bases, J shed 3 bases, and the junction held 8 bases outside the gene matches. Here the CDR3 reads CASSYSVGGSRYEQYF. The CDR3 DNA reads TGTGCCAGCAGTTACTCGGTGGGGGGGTCTCGCTACGAGCAGTACTTC.

The chain recombines TRBV7-2 with TRBJ2-2; 10 positions match TRBD1. From germline, CDR1 is SGHTA and CDR2 FQGNSA. This CDR3 contains 16 residues. The V gene end was trimmed by 10 bases and the J gene end by 0 bases; junction bases not matched to a gene: 8. The CDR3, as DNA: TGTGCCACCCGGGACAGGGGTCGGACGAACACCGGGGAGCTGTTTTTT. Its protein is CATRDRGRTNTGELFF.

This chain uses TRBV18 with TRBJ1-5; 7 bases agree with TRBD1. Germline V CDR1 and CDR2: KGHSH, LQKENI. The CDR3 is 14 residues long. V lost 5 bases and J lost 7; bases outside the gene matches: 8. The CDR3 DNA reads as TGTGCCAGCTCAACAGGAGGGGGCGGACAGCCCCAGCATTTT. This gives the protein CASSTGGGGQPQHF.

This chain uses TRBV19 with TRBJ1-5, with D possibly being TRBD1 (5 bases). The CDR3 sequence is 15 residues long. In germline, CDR1 is LNHDA, CDR2 SQIVND (reference sequence). V lost 1 base and J 2 bases, leaving 9 bases between the germline ends. The CDR3 loop is CASSIGGRGNQPQHF. CDR3 nucleotide sequence: TGTGCCAGTAGTATAGGGGGGAGGGGCAATCAGCCCCAGCATTTT.

The CDR3 loop reads CASSQLRGLSGANVLTF. CDR3 in DNA: TGCGCCAGCAGTCAATTGCGGGGCCTCTCTGGGGCCAACGTCCTGACTTTC. This chain joins TRBV5-1 and TRBJ2-6, with a tentative D call TRBD2 (6 bases). The CDR3 covers 17 residues. From germline, CDR1 is SGHRS and CDR2 YFSETQ. Trimming took off 5 bases at V and 0 bases at J, with 15 bases between the two ends.

The J gene is TRBJ2-5, the V gene TRBV6-6, with 8 nucleotides matching TRBD1. The CDR3 runs to 14 residues. The trim removed 6 bases at V and 5 bases at J, leaving 8 bases unmatched. From germline, CDR1 is MNHNY and CDR2 SVGAGI (reference sequence). The DNA for the CDR3 is TGTGCCAGCAGGCCTCGACAGGGGACCGAGACCCAGTACTTC. This encodes CASRPRQGTETQYF.

V gene TRBV10-3 combines with J gene TRBJ1-2; D is perhaps TRBD1 (5 bases). Germline CDR1 ENHRY, CDR2 SYGVKD. Trimming stripped 0 bases from V and 6 bases from J, with 14 bases between. This CDR3 contains 15 residues. The DNA for the CDR3 is TGTGCCATCAGTGAGTCGATTTCTGGGGGGGATGGCTACACCTTC. Translation gives CAISESISGGDGYTF.

This chain connects TRBV6-1 to TRBJ2-2; 11 bases map to TRBD1. The CDR3 contains 15 residues. V shed 6 bases, J shed 5 bases, and the junction held 5 bases outside the gene matches. Germline values: CDR1 MNHNS, CDR2 SASEGT. CDR3 in DNA: TGTGCCAGCAGGCGGACAGGGGGCGATACCGGGGAGCTGTTTTTT. Translating it yields CASRRTGGDTGELFF.

The chain recombines TRBV5-1 with TRBJ2-7, with D uncertain. Germline-derived CDR1 and CDR2 are SGHRS and YFSETQ. The CDR3 loop spans 12 amino acids. V lost 3 bases to trimming and J lost 2 bases, with 6 bases between them. Here the CDR3 reads CASSYTTYEQYF. The CDR3 DNA reads TGCGCCAGCAGCTACACCACCTACGAGCAGTACTTC. The whole variable domain, remainder taken from reference TRBV5-1 and TRBJ2-7, is KAGVTQTPRYLIKTRGQQVTLSCSPISGHRSVSWYQQTPGQGLQFLFEYFSETQRNKGNFPGRFSGRQFSNSRSEMNVSTLELGDSALYLCASSYTTYEQYFGPGTRLTVT.

This clone was found a few times. This chain joins TRBV30 and TRBJ1-1; 7 positions match TRBD1. V gave up 3 bases and J gave up 0 bases; unmatched junction bases: 13. The CDR3 runs 17 residues. Germline V gives CDR1 GTSNPN, CDR2 SVGIG (reference sequence). CDR3 in amino acids: CAWRGDSHHIMNTEAFF. The CDR3 nucleotides are TGTGCCTGGAGAGGGGACAGCCACCATATAATGAACACTGAAGCTTTCTTT.

This clone was recorded a few times. The chain employs TRBV4-3 and TRBJ1-2, with TRBD1 identical over 8 bases. In germline, CDR1 is LGHNA, CDR2 YSLEER. The V gene end was trimmed by 5 bases and the J gene end by 2 bases; junction bases not matched to a gene: 4. The CDR3 covers 14 residues. As DNA, the CDR3 is TGCGCCAGCAGCTGGACAGGGCGGAACTATGGCTACACCTTC. Encoded protein: CASSWTGRNYGYTF.

The rearrangement uses TRBV19 and TRBJ1-2; 7 nucleotides match TRBD1. CDR1 is LNHDA and CDR2 is SQIVND in the germline V gene (reference sequence). V lost 6 bases and J lost 3; bases outside the gene matches: 7. The CDR3 loop spans 14 amino acids. The CDR3 region has the DNA TGTGCCAGTAGCCTCGTGGGACAGTACTATGGCTACACCTTC. Its protein product is CASSLVGQYYGYTF.

This rearrangement joins TRBV7-6 to TRBJ1-2; D gene uncertain. The CDR3 extends over 13 amino acids. Germline loops: CDR1 SGHVS, CDR2 FNYEAQ. The V and J ends lost 5 bases and 2 bases respectively, with 9 bases between them. The CDR3 here is CASSIRGNYGYTF. The CDR3 DNA is TGTGCCAGCAGCATAAGAGGGAACTATGGCTACACCTTC.

This chain links TRBV6-6 with TRBJ1-2; TRBD1 matches at 7 bases. The CDR3 covers 13 residues. In germline, CDR1 is MNHNY, CDR2 SVGAGI (reference sequence). Trimming cost V 2 bases and J 7 bases; bases outside gene matches: 4. CDR3 sequence: CASSYRGQGGYTF. The CDR3 region has the DNA TGTGCCAGCAGTTACAGGGGGCAGGGTGGCTACACCTTC.

The rearrangement uses TRBV7-2 and TRBJ1-2; a weak D match, TRBD1 (5 bases). The CDR3 is 11 amino acids. The V end was cut by 3 bases, the J end by 13 bases, with 12 bases between. Germline assignment: CDR1 SGHTA and CDR2 FQGNSA. In DNA, the CDR3 is TGTGCCAGCAGCTTTGTCAGGGATTCCACCTTC. It yields the protein CASSFVRDSTF.

The chain employs TRBV5-1 and TRBJ2-1; D is undetermined. The CDR3 loop spans 16 amino acids. V lost 4 bases and J 0 bases, leaving 14 bases between the germline ends. Germline lookup yields CDR1 SGHRS and CDR2 YFSETQ. The CDR3 nucleotides read TGCGCCAGCAGCCTAACCTCCGTCAACTCCTACAATGAGCAGTTCTTC. Translating gives CASSLTSVNSYNEQFF.

The J gene is TRBJ2-7, the V gene TRBV5-6, with a possible D match to TRBD1 (6 bases). The CDR3 is made up of 12 amino acids. Per the germline V gene, CDR1 is SGHDT and CDR2 is YYEEEE. The V end was cut by 2 bases, the J end by 9 bases, with 12 bases between. In DNA, the CDR3 is TGTGCCAGCAGCTTAGGGGGACCGGGGCAGTACTTC. This gives the protein CASSLGGPGQYF.

The chain has TRBV10-3 and TRBJ2-7; 7 positions match TRBD2. CDR1 and CDR2 from the germline V gene are ENHRY and SYGVKD. J was trimmed by 0 bases and V by 5 bases; bases with no gene match: 13. The CDR3 sequence is 17 residues long. The CDR3 here is CAISPSRRGDYSYEQYF. In DNA, the CDR3 is TGTGCCATCAGTCCTTCCCGGAGAGGGGACTACTCCTACGAGCAGTACTTC.

The rearrangement links TRBV7-9 to TRBJ1-5, with 10 bases matching TRBD1. Germline V gives CDR1 SEHNR, CDR2 FQNEAQ (reference sequence). The CDR3 runs 15 residues. V trimming: 5 bases; J trimming: 2 bases; junction bases outside the gene matches: 3. CDR3 protein: CASSHGTGGNQPQHF. DNA for the CDR3: TGTGCCAGCAGCCACGGGACAGGGGGCAATCAGCCCCAGCATTTT.

This clone was counted only a few times. J is TRBJ1-2 and V is TRBV6-5, with D maybe TRBD1 (5 bases). The CDR3 totals 11 residues. The germline gives CDR1 MNHEY, CDR2 SVGAGI. The ends were cut back, 7 bases at V and 4 bases at J, with 7 bases in the middle. Here the CDR3 DNA reads TGTGCCAGCAAGGGGATCTATGGCTACACCTTC. Translating it yields CASKGIYGYTF.

The CDR3 loop is CASSRTSGTTGELFF. For the CDR3, the DNA is TGTGCCAGCAGCCGGACTAGCGGGACCACCGGGGAGCTGTTTTTT. The chain links TRBV4-2 to TRBJ2-2, with TRBD2 matching over 12 bases. Per the germline V gene, CDR1 is LGHNA and CDR2 is YNFKEQ. The CDR3 is made up of 15 amino acids. J was trimmed by 4 bases and V by 4 bases; bases with no gene match: 1.

The chain carries TRBV5-5 and TRBJ2-2; TRBD2 matches 13 bases. The V segment lost 0 bases and the J segment 8 bases; nucleotides outside the gene matches: 4. The CDR3 length is 16 residues. Germline V gives CDR1 SGHKS, CDR2 YYEKEE (reference sequence). The CDR3 spells CASSLEGLAGFGELFF. The CDR3 coding sequence is TGTGCCAGCAGCTTGGAGGGACTAGCGGGGTTTGGGGAGCTGTTTTTT. Supplemented by reference TRBV5-5 and TRBJ2-2, the full variable domain reads DAGVTQSPTHLIKTRGQQVTLRCSPISGHKSVSWYQQVLGQGPQFIFQYYEKEERGRGNFPDRFSARQFPNYSSELNVNALLLGDSALYLCASSLEGLAGFGELFFGEGSRLTVL.

The rearrangement joins TRBV5-1 to TRBJ2-7; possible D gene TRBD1, 5 bases. The CDR3 loop spans 14 amino acids. Trimming removed 4 bases at V and 4 bases at J, with 15 bases between. The germline gives CDR1 SGHRS, CDR2 YFSETQ. Here the CDR3 reads CASSRRQGWYEQYF. Here the CDR3 DNA reads TGCGCCAGCAGCCGTCGCCAGGGATGGTACGAGCAGTACTTC. Full variable domain (rest looked up from reference TRBV5-1 and TRBJ2-7): KAGVTQTPRYLIKTRGQQVTLSCSPISGHRSVSWYQQTPGQGLQFLFEYFSETQRNKGNFPGRFSGRQFSNSRSEMNVSTLELGDSALYLCASSRRQGWYEQYFGPGTRLTVT.

The J gene is TRBJ1-1, the V gene TRBV5-1; D is perhaps TRBD1 (5 bases). CDR3 length: 14 residues. CDR1 SGHRS and CDR2 YFSETQ come from the germline V gene. The ends were cut back, 0 bases at V and 1 base at J, with 7 bases in the middle. Here the CDR3 reads CASSLAGGNTEAFF. CDR3 nucleotide sequence: TGCGCCAGCAGCTTGGCCGGGGGGAACACTGAAGCTTTCTTT.

The CDR3 DNA reads as TGTGCCAGCAGCTCCCGGACAAGATTGGGTGAGACCCAGTACTTC. Translation gives CASSSRTRLGETQYF. V usage is TRBV7-2 and J usage is TRBJ2-5, with TRBD1 as a possible D gene (5 bases). V was pared by 4 bases and J by 5 bases, with 17 bases between. Germline V lookup: CDR1 SGHTA, CDR2 FQGNSA. The CDR3 runs to 15 residues.

V gene TRBV7-9 combines with J gene TRBJ2-7; 9 bases line up with TRBD1. Trimming removed 0 bases from V and 4 bases from J; junction bases left unmatched: 7. Germline CDR1 SEHNR, CDR2 FQNEAQ (reference sequence). The CDR3 loop spans 16 amino acids. CDR3 sequence (DNA): TGTGCCAGCAGCTTAGCACCCGGGACAGGGTGGTACGAGCAGTACTTC. This gives the protein CASSLAPGTGWYEQYF.

The rearrangement links TRBV6-5 to TRBJ1-4; D gene ambiguous. CDR1 and CDR2 from the germline V gene are MNHEY and SVGAGI. This CDR3 is 14 amino acids long. Trimming shortened V by 0 bases and J by 4 bases, and 6 bases separated the two germline ends. The CDR3 here is CASSYSMRNEKLFF. CDR3 sequence (DNA): TGTGCCAGCAGTTACTCGATGCGTAATGAAAAACTGTTTTTT.

The V gene is TRBV29-1, the J gene TRBJ1-1; D gene uncertain. Deletions cut 7 bases from V and 0 bases from J, with 9 bases between. This CDR3 contains 12 residues. Germline CDR1 SQVTM, CDR2 ANQGSEA. The CDR3 here is CSAPGVNTEAFF. CDR3 bases: TGCAGCGCCCCCGGAGTGAACACTGAAGCTTTCTTT. Filled out from reference TRBV29-1 and TRBJ1-1, the complete variable domain reads SAVISQKPSRDICQRGTSLTIQCQVDSQVTMMFWYRQQPGQSLTLIATANQGSEATYESGFVIDKFPISRPNLTFSTLTVSNMSPEDSSIYLCSAPGVNTEAFFGQGTRLTVV.